These 4 T cell receptor beta chains were all obtained from the same sample, sequenced in a study of blood T cell repertoires in COVID-19 (dated by TCRdb to the early 2020s). Receptor libraries were prepared by the immunoSEQ multiplex PCR assay. TCRdb obtained this table from immuneACCESS and retained in-frame rearrangements with V and J assigned. These tables miss some clones; where compared with another copy, unresolved V genes account for less than half of the shortfall, and the remainder is unexplained. The sample contains roughly 260,000 clones, roughly 86% of them found a single time. Clones ranked in the top ten supply under 2.5% of the sample. Sequenced material: peripheral blood. The receptors come from a woman aged 50 to 65 with acute or convalescent COVID-19.

This chain connects TRBV6-5 to TRBJ1-5, with TRBD1 matching over 9 bases. CDR1 MNHEY and CDR2 SVGAGI come from the germline V gene. CDR3 size: 14 residues. Losses at the gene ends were 7 bases for V and 5 bases for J; bases not matched to a gene: 6. The CDR3 DNA is TGTGCCAGCACCCTACGACAGGGGGATCAGCCCCAGCATTTT. Protein sequence: CASTLRQGDQPQHF.

This chain links TRBV3-1 (or the pseudogene TRBV3-2) with TRBJ1-6; 7 bases map to TRBD1. Germline V gives CDR1 LGHDT, CDR2 YNNKEL (reference sequence). V shed 5 bases, J shed 5 bases, and the junction held 3 bases outside the gene matches. The CDR3 is made up of 14 amino acids. DNA of the CDR3: TGTGCCAGCAGCTGGGGGACAGATAATTCACCCCTCCACTTT. Translation gives CASSWGTDNSPLHF.

This clone was observed a single time. The gene calls are TRBV25-1 and TRBJ2-5; 7 bases map to TRBD1. Trimming at V came to 1 base and at J to 5 bases, leaving 13 bases not matched to a gene. Germline V gene sequence: CDR1 MGHDK, CDR2 SYGVNS. CDR3 length equals 17 residues. DNA of the CDR3: TGTGCCAGCAGTGAATTACCCGGGACAGACCCGAGGGAGACCCAGTACTTC. Translation: CASSELPGTDPRETQYF.

The gene calls are TRBV27 and TRBJ1-6; D perhaps matches TRBD1 (5 bases). CDR3 length: 16 residues. V was pared by 6 bases and J by 4 bases, with 16 bases between. CDR1 and CDR2 (germline): MNHEY, SMNVEV (reference sequence). CDR3 nucleotide sequence: TGTGCCAGCAGCGGGGGGTTGGCTTATTATAATTCACCCCTCCACTTT. Translated, it gives CASSGGLAYYNSPLHF.